Each of the 32 T cell receptor beta chains below was sequenced from the same sample in a study of technical replicates of blood from a few donors. Data came from immunoSEQ multiplex PCR; TCRdb stores just in-frame clones and leaves some out. Seen here are roughly 56,000 clones, 90% to 95% observed once, and the top ten hold about 3%. The sequencing input was PBMCs. The receptor set was obtained from a human donor in good health. Some clones in this sample may be carry-over from other donors' samples.

The gene calls are TRBV7-9 and TRBJ2-3; D gene unclear. V was clipped by 11 bases and J by 2 bases, with 14 bases between them. The CDR3 length is 13 residues. Germline CDR1 reads SEHNR; CDR2 reads FQNEAQ (reference sequence). The chain's CDR3 is CASRASTTDTQYF. DNA for the CDR3: TGTGCCTCTCGAGCATCTACCACAGATACGCAGTATTTT.

J is TRBJ2-1 and V is TRBV4-1; TRBD2 agrees at 12 bases. Germline CDR1 and CDR2: MGHRA and YSYEKL. The CDR3 totals 16 residues. J lost 8 bases, V lost 5 bases, and 10 bases had no gene match. This CDR3 is CASSFLAGGPGDEQFF. The CDR3 coding sequence is TGCGCCAGCAGCTTTCTAGCGGGGGGGCCAGGGGATGAGCAGTTCTTC.

V gene TRBV6-6 combines with J gene TRBJ2-2, with D unresolved. The CDR3 loop spans 11 amino acids. Trimming took off 8 bases at V and 3 bases at J, with 4 bases between the two ends. Germline-derived CDR1 and CDR2 are MNHNY and SVGAGI (reference sequence). The CDR3 DNA follows: TGTGCCAGCGCGTACACCGGGGAGCTGTTTTTT. It translates to CASAYTGELFF.

This clone appeared once. V and J are TRBV25-1 and TRBJ2-1, with 12 nucleotides matching TRBD2. This CDR3 comprises 14 residues. V was clipped by 6 bases and J by 3 bases; unmatched bases: 0. Germline CDR1 and CDR2: MGHDK and SYGVNS. For the CDR3, the DNA is TGTGCCAGCAGGGGACTAGCGGGCTACAATGAGCAGTTCTTC. Translation gives CASRGLAGYNEQFF.

This sequence joins TRBV7-6 and TRBJ2-7, with TRBD2 as a possible D gene (5 bases). V lost 7 bases and J 4 bases, leaving 23 bases between the germline ends. This CDR3 comprises 16 residues. Germline V CDR1 and CDR2: SGHVS, FNYEAQ. The CDR3 DNA reads as TGTGCCAGCACCCGAGGACGGGGAGACGGAGTATACGAGCAGTACTTC. Its protein product is CASTRGRGDGVYEQYF. The whole variable domain, filled in from reference TRBV7-6 and TRBJ2-7, reads GAGVSQSPRYKVTKRGQDVALRCDPISGHVSLYWYRQALGQGPEFLTYFNYEAQQDKSGLPNDRFSAERPEGSISTLTIQRTEQRDSAMYRCASTRGRGDGVYEQYFGPGTRLTVT.

The CDR3 protein is CASSLNQANTGELFF. The CDR3 nucleotides read TGTGCCAGCAGCTTGAACCAGGCGAACACCGGGGAGCTGTTTTTT. The chain couples TRBV5-4 to TRBJ2-2; D remains unclear. CDR3 length: 15 amino acids. Trimming took off 1 base at V and 0 bases at J, with 7 bases between the two ends. CDR1 is SGHNT and CDR2 is YYREEE in the germline V gene (reference sequence).

The rearrangement joins TRBV5-1 to TRBJ1-2; 7 bases map to TRBD1. Germline V gene lookup returns CDR1 SGHRS and CDR2 YFSETQ. Trimming cost V 0 bases and J 2 bases; bases outside gene matches: 1. The CDR3 contains 14 residues. CDR3 amino acids: CASSLGDRNYGYTF. CDR3 sequence (DNA): TGCGCCAGCAGCTTGGGGGACAGAAACTATGGCTACACCTTC.

This rearrangement joins TRBV5-1 to TRBJ2-1; TRBD2 agrees at 7 bases. The germline V gene has CDR1 SGHRS and CDR2 YFSETQ. This CDR3 contains 15 residues. V lost 4 bases, J lost 6 bases, and 10 bases stayed unmatched. The DNA for the CDR3 is TGCGCCAGCAGCCTTGGACTGGGGGGGTCCAATGAGCAGTTCTTC. Protein sequence: CASSLGLGGSNEQFF.

The chain recombines TRBV7-2 with TRBJ1-1, with a weak D call TRBD1 (5 bases). Germline V lookup: CDR1 SGHTA, CDR2 FQGNSA. V shed 1 base and J shed 4 bases, with 16 bases lying between them. This CDR3 has 16 residues. The CDR3 is CASSLGRWIGGTEAFF. The CDR3 DNA is TGTGCCAGCAGCTTAGGGAGGTGGATCGGGGGCACTGAAGCTTTCTTT.

The rearrangement links TRBV15 to TRBJ1-5; the D is unclear. The CDR3 covers 15 residues. Trimming took off 1 base at V and 2 bases at J, with 9 bases between the two ends. CDR1 and CDR2 (germline): LNHNV, YYDKDF (reference sequence). The CDR3 bases are TGTGCCACCAGCAGAGGAACGCAGGGCAATCAGCCCCAGCATTTT. Its translation is CATSRGTQGNQPQHF. Full variable domain (missing parts from reference TRBV15 and TRBJ1-5): DAMVIQNPRYQVTQFGKPVTLSCSQTLNHNVMYWYQQKSSQAPKLLFHYYDKDFNNEADTPDNFQSRRPNTSFCFLDIRSPGLGDTAMYLCATSRGTQGNQPQHFGDGTRLSIL.

This chain joins TRBV6-4 and TRBJ2-3, with D maybe TRBD1 (6 bases). The V gene's germline CDR1 is MRHNA and CDR2 SNTAGT. With 2 bases removed from V and 6 bases from J, the gap between germline ends came to 15 bases. This CDR3 has 15 amino acids. CDR3 in DNA: TGTGCCAGCAGTGACACAAGCGGTGGACAGGATACGCAGTATTTT. Its translation: CASSDTSGGQDTQYF.

The rearrangement links TRBV6-9 to TRBJ1-5; 8 bases line up with TRBD1. Per the germline V gene, CDR1 is MNHGY and CDR2 is SVAAGI. The CDR3 sequence is 15 residues long. J was trimmed by 6 bases and V by 3 bases; bases with no gene match: 7. CDR3 DNA sequence: TGTGCCAGCAGTTACTACGGACAGGGTAGTCAGCCCCAGCATTTT. Translation gives CASSYYGQGSQPQHF.

The genes are TRBV15 and TRBJ1-5; D is undetermined. The CDR3 has 13 amino acids. V was shortened by 0 bases and J by 6 bases, with 6 bases between the two germline ends. Germline CDR1 reads LNHNV; CDR2 reads YYDKDF (reference sequence). CDR3 sequence: CATSRDRFQPQHF. The CDR3 nucleotides are TGTGCCACCAGCAGAGATCGGTTTCAGCCCCAGCATTTT.

The chain employs TRBV11-2 and TRBJ1-2, with 8 bases identical to TRBD1. There are 13 residues in the CDR3. In germline, CDR1 is SGHAT, CDR2 FQNNGV. J gave up 6 bases and V 3 bases, and 3 bases lay outside the gene matches. The CDR3 nucleotides are TGTGCCAGCAGCTTGGACAGGGTCCATGGCTACACCTTC. Translation gives CASSLDRVHGYTF.

The chain has TRBV7-9 and TRBJ1-5; D uncertain. The CDR3 consists of 15 residues. The V gene lost 1 base and the J gene lost 2 bases, with 9 bases spanning the gap. The germline V gene has CDR1 SEHNR and CDR2 FQNEAQ (reference sequence). DNA of the CDR3: TGTGCCAGCAGCTTAGACAGAAGTGGCAATCAGCCCCAGCATTTT. Encoded protein: CASSLDRSGNQPQHF.

The rearrangement joins TRBV7-8 to TRBJ2-6, with a weak D call TRBD2 (5 bases). Trimming removed 5 bases at V and 4 bases at J, with 9 bases between. This CDR3 has 14 residues. Germline assignment: CDR1 SGHVS and CDR2 FQNEAQ. The CDR3: CASSPWEGANVLTF. The CDR3 DNA sequence: TGTGCCAGCAGCCCCTGGGAGGGGGCCAACGTCCTGACTTTC.

J is TRBJ2-3 and V is TRBV7-7; D is perhaps TRBD1 (5 bases). The CDR3 is 13 residues long. Germline CDR1 and CDR2: SSHAT and FNYEAQ (reference sequence). Trimming shortened V by 6 bases and J by 4 bases, and 11 bases separated the two germline ends. CDR3 in amino acids: CASSLRVSDTQYF. CDR3 nucleotide sequence: TGTGCCAGCAGTCTCAGGGTCTCAGATACGCAGTATTTT. Full variable domain (remainder filled in from reference TRBV7-7 and TRBJ2-3): GAGVSQSPRYKVTKRGQDVTLRCDPISSHATLYWYQQALGQGPEFLTYFNYEAQPDKSGLPSDRFSAERPEGSISTLTIQRTEQRDSAMYRCASSLRVSDTQYFGPGTRLTVL.

The chain joins TRBV27 to TRBJ2-1, with 9 nucleotides matching TRBD1. The CDR3 extends over 14 amino acids. The junction had 6 bases not matched to a gene; V was cut back by 6 bases and J by 6 bases. CDR1 is MNHEY, CDR2 SMNVEV, per germline (reference sequence). The CDR3 nucleotides read TGTGCCAGCAGGCCGGGACAGGGACCCAATGAGCAGTTCTTC. As protein: CASRPGQGPNEQFF.

The chain uses TRBV6-5 and TRBJ2-3; D remains unclear. The ends were cut back, 3 bases at V and 6 bases at J, with 4 bases in the middle. The CDR3 has 11 amino acids. From germline, CDR1 is MNHEY and CDR2 SVGAGI. The CDR3 DNA sequence: TGTGCCAGCAGTTATATGGATACGCAGTATTTT. Translating it yields CASSYMDTQYF.

The chain uses TRBV6-4 and TRBJ2-2, with 11 bases identical to TRBD1. The CDR3 extends over 15 amino acids. With V trimmed by 4 bases and J by 5 bases, 3 bases remained unmatched. The germline V gene encodes CDR1 MRHNA and CDR2 SNTAGT. CDR3 sequence reads: CASSGGQGATGELFF. CDR3 nucleotide sequence: TGTGCCAGCAGTGGTGGACAGGGGGCTACCGGGGAGCTGTTTTTT.

This chain uses TRBV7-9 with TRBJ1-4; weak D call: TRBD1 (6 bases). CDR3 length equals 14 residues. Germline values: CDR1 SEHNR, CDR2 FQNEAQ (reference sequence). Trimming removed 5 bases from V and 5 bases from J, with 12 bases in between. CDR3 sequence (DNA): TGTGCCAGCAGCCCAGACAGGAAGAATGAAAAACTGTTTTTT. Translating it yields CASSPDRKNEKLFF.

The chain is built from TRBV7-7 and TRBJ1-1; 7 positions match TRBD1. This CDR3 spans 13 amino acids. Looked up from germline, CDR1 is SSHAT and CDR2 is FNYEAQ (reference sequence). After removal of 3 bases from V and 5 bases from J, the junction contained 3 bases not matched to a gene. The CDR3 region is CASSLLQGTEAFF. CDR3 sequence (DNA): TGTGCCAGCAGCTTGTTACAGGGGACTGAAGCTTTCTTT. The full variable domain, its missing parts supplied by reference TRBV7-7 and TRBJ1-1, is GAGVSQSPRYKVTKRGQDVTLRCDPISSHATLYWYQQALGQGPEFLTYFNYEAQPDKSGLPSDRFSAERPEGSISTLTIQRTEQRDSAMYRCASSLLQGTEAFFGQGTRLTVV.

The chain is built from TRBV5-1 and TRBJ2-4; D is possibly TRBD1 (5 bases). Germline lookup yields CDR1 SGHRS and CDR2 YFSETQ. The CDR3 totals 15 residues. V lost 0 bases and J lost 5, with 12 bases in between. CDR3 loop: CASSLAADTQNIQYF. In DNA form, the CDR3 reads TGCGCCAGCAGCTTGGCGGCGGACACCCAAAACATTCAGTACTTC. Based on the CDR3 plus reference TRBV5-1 and TRBJ2-4, the full variable domain is KAGVTQTPRYLIKTRGQQVTLSCSPISGHRSVSWYQQTPGQGLQFLFEYFSETQRNKGNFPGRFSGRQFSNSRSEMNVSTLELGDSALYLCASSLAADTQNIQYFGAGTRLSVL.

This sequence joins TRBV4-2 and TRBJ2-3; TRBD2 aligns across 8 bases. The trim removed 4 bases at V and 1 base at J, leaving 7 bases unmatched. CDR1 and CDR2 (germline): LGHNA, YNFKEQ. CDR3 length: 16 residues. The CDR3 is CASSRAGGGGTDTQYF. CDR3 bases: TGTGCCAGCAGCCGGGCGGGGGGCGGAGGCACAGATACGCAGTATTTT.

The chain has TRBV11-2 and TRBJ2-5; 9 nucleotides line up with TRBD2. V lost 1 base and J lost 5; bases outside the gene matches: 8. Germline CDR1 reads SGHAT; CDR2 reads FQNNGV. The CDR3 consists of 16 residues. The CDR3 DNA sequence: TGTGCCAGCAGCTTAGCGGGCGGGGGGGCCTCGGAGACCCAGTACTTC. This sequence encodes CASSLAGGGASETQYF.

V and J are TRBV2 and TRBJ1-1; TRBD1 aligns across 9 bases. The length of the CDR3 is 14 residues. CDR1 and CDR2 from the germline V gene are SNHLY and FYNNEI. With V trimmed by 2 bases and J by 5 bases, 3 bases remained unmatched. This CDR3 is CASSERDRVTEAFF. CDR3 nucleotide sequence: TGTGCCAGCAGTGAACGGGACAGGGTTACTGAAGCTTTCTTT.

The chain joins TRBV7-2 to TRBJ2-7; TRBD2 matches 9 bases. The CDR3 totals 18 residues. V lost 4 bases and J lost 2; bases outside the gene matches: 15. Germline V gene sequence: CDR1 SGHTA, CDR2 FQGNSA. Here the CDR3 reads CASSSPEPFAGGPYEQYF. CDR3 bases: TGTGCCAGCAGCTCACCCGAACCTTTTGCGGGGGGGCCCTACGAGCAGTACTTC.

V usage is TRBV9 and J usage is TRBJ1-2; possibly TRBD1 for D (6 bases). The germline V and J ends were trimmed by 3 bases and 0 bases, with 18 bases remaining between them. The length of the CDR3 is 17 residues. Germline V CDR1 and CDR2: SGDLS, YYNGEE. The CDR3 coding sequence is TGTGCCAGCAGCGCCCAGCCGGGACAAGGAACTAACTATGGCTACACCTTC. This translates into CASSAQPGQGTNYGYTF. The entire variable domain, with the rest obtained from reference TRBV9 and TRBJ1-2, is as follows: DSGVTQTPKHLITATGQRVTLRCSPRSGDLSVYWYQQSLDQGLQFLIQYYNGEERAKGNILERFSAQQFPDLHSELNLSSLELGDSALYFCASSAQPGQGTNYGYTFGSGTRLTVV.

For the CDR3, the DNA is TGTGCCAGTAGTATTTCTTCGACGGGGGAAAAACTGTTTTTT. Its translation: CASSISSTGEKLFF. The chain couples TRBV19 to TRBJ1-4; D not certain. Trimming shortened V by 3 bases and J by 8 bases, and 13 bases separated the two germline ends. This CDR3 is built from 14 residues. Germline-derived CDR1 and CDR2 are LNHDA and SQIVND (reference sequence).

The chain joins TRBV6-1 to TRBJ2-7, with D tentatively TRBD2 (5 bases). This CDR3 is built from 12 residues. The V gene lost 6 bases and the J gene lost 5 bases, with 11 bases spanning the gap. Germline V gives CDR1 MNHNS, CDR2 SASEGT. The CDR3 reads CASRRVRNEQYF. CDR3 bases: TGTGCCAGCAGGAGGGTCCGGAACGAGCAGTACTTC.

This rearrangement joins TRBV5-1 to TRBJ2-7; weak D call: TRBD2 (6 bases). Between the trimmed V and J ends, which lost 7 bases and 0 bases, there was a span of 17 bases. Germline-derived CDR1 and CDR2 are SGHRS and YFSETQ. The CDR3 runs 15 residues. The CDR3: CASGDGSGISYEQYF. The CDR3 DNA sequence: TGCGCCAGCGGTGACGGGAGCGGCATCTCCTACGAGCAGTACTTC.

The chain recombines TRBV7-9 with TRBJ2-5; D perhaps matches TRBD2 (6 bases). The ends were cut back, 8 bases at V and 4 bases at J, with 17 bases in the middle. Germline assignment: CDR1 SEHNR and CDR2 FQNEAQ (reference sequence). This CDR3 spans 14 amino acids. CDR3 coding DNA: TGTGCCAGCGCCATTAGCGGCTTCCGAGAGACCCAGTACTTC. The encoded protein is CASAISGFRETQYF.